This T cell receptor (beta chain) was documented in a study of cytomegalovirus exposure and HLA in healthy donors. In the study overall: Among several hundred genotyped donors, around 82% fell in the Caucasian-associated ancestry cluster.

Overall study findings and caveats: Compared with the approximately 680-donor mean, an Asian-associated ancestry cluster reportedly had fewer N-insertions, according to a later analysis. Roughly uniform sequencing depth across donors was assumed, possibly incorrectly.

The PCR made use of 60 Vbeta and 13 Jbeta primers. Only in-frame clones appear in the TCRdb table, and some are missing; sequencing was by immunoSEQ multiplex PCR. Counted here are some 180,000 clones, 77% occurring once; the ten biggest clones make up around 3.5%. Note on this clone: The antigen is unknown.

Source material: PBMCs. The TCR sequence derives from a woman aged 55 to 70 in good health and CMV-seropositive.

CDR3 sequence (DNA): TGTGCCAGCAGCCCAGACAGGAGCACTTTCTACGAGCAGTACTTC. Its protein is CASSPDRSTFYEQYF. The gene calls are TRBV7-3 and TRBJ2-7, with a possible D match to TRBD1 (6 bases). V gave up 5 bases and J gave up 3 bases, with 17 bases separating them. Germline V lookup: CDR1 SGHTA, CDR2 FQGTGA. The length of the CDR3 is 15 residues.